These 21 T cell receptor beta chains came from one sample sequenced in a study of blood T cell repertoires in COVID-19. Assay: immunoSEQ multiplex PCR; the TCRdb copy retains only in-frame clones and omits some. The sample gives roughly 350,000 clones, around 87% of which show up once; less than 11% is in the top ten. The specimen sequenced was peripheral blood. These receptors were taken from a woman aged 25 to 39 with COVID-19, enrolled during active disease.

The chain employs TRBV18 and TRBJ1-2; 8 bases line up with TRBD1. In germline, CDR1 is KGHSH, CDR2 LQKENI. This CDR3 has 16 amino acids. V was pared by 3 bases and J by 3 bases, with 9 bases of the junction left unmatched. Here the CDR3 reads CASSPISRGRDYGYTF. In DNA form, the CDR3 reads TGTGCCAGCTCACCGATTTCCAGGGGGCGCGACTATGGCTACACCTTC.

The rearrangement uses TRBV7-8 and TRBJ2-7; 8 bases are shared with TRBD1. CDR3 size: 13 residues. Unmatched junction bases numbered 9, after V lost 5 bases and J lost 9 bases. Germline V gene data show CDR1 as SGHVS and CDR2 as FQNEAQ. CDR3: CASSPRTGTLQYF. The CDR3 DNA reads as TGTGCCAGCAGCCCTAGGACAGGGACGTTGCAGTACTTC.

Turning to this clone: One junction end disagrees with the germline gene, perhaps due to a read error. The V and J genes are TRBV5-4 and TRBJ2-7, with D maybe TRBD2 (5 bases). CDR1 and CDR2 from the germline V gene are SGHNT and YYREEE (reference sequence). The CDR3 is 12 amino acids. The CDR3 reads CTSSSDFGEQYF. In DNA, the CDR3 is TGTACCAGCAGCTCGGACTTTGGAGAGCAGTACTTC.

V and J are TRBV30 and TRBJ2-5, with 12 bases identical to TRBD2. V gave up 0 bases and J gave up 7 bases; unmatched junction bases: 0. The germline gives CDR1 GTSNPN, CDR2 SVGIG (reference sequence). The CDR3 extends over 13 amino acids. The CDR3 DNA sequence: TGTGCCTGGAGTGTACTAGCGGGAGGGACCCAGTACTTC. Protein sequence: CAWSVLAGGTQYF. Drawing the rest from reference TRBV30 and TRBJ2-5, the complete variable domain is SQTIHQWPATLVQPVGSPLSLECTVEGTSNPNLYWYRQAAGRGLQLLFYSVGIGQISSEVPQNLSASRPQDRQFILSSKKLLLSDSGFYLCAWSVLAGGTQYFGPGTRLLVL.

This chain joins TRBV6-2 or TRBV6-3 and TRBJ2-5; 9 nucleotides align to TRBD2. Germline V lookup: CDR1 MNHEY, CDR2 SVGEGT. V shed 2 bases and J 4 bases; nucleotides not matched to a gene: 11. This CDR3 contains 17 residues. In DNA, the CDR3 is TGTGCCAGCAGTTACGAGGCTAGCGGGACTCTCTCAGAGACCCAGTACTTC. It codes for CASSYEASGTLSETQYF.

The rearrangement uses TRBV6-1 and TRBJ1-5, with D hard to call. The V and J ends lost 2 bases and 1 base respectively, with 15 bases between them. Germline V gives CDR1 MNHNS, CDR2 SASEGT. The CDR3 has 17 residues. The CDR3 is CASSEYRESGSNQPQHF. CDR3 coding DNA: TGTGCCAGCAGTGAATATCGGGAGAGTGGGAGCAATCAGCCCCAGCATTTT.

This chain uses TRBV7-2 with TRBJ2-3; 7 bases map to TRBD2. Trimming removed 2 bases from V and 1 base from J; junction bases left unmatched: 3. CDR1 and CDR2 (germline): SGHTA, FQGNSA. This CDR3 comprises 15 residues. The CDR3 sequence is CASSLNAGGTDTQYF. As DNA, the CDR3 is TGTGCCAGCAGCTTAAACGCGGGAGGCACAGATACGCAGTATTTT.

The chain combines TRBV13 with TRBJ2-5, with TRBD2 identical over 7 bases. Germline values: CDR1 PRHDT, CDR2 FYEKMQ (reference sequence). The CDR3 is 14 amino acids. V shed 5 bases and J 2 bases; nucleotides not matched to a gene: 5. CDR3 in DNA: TGTGCCAGCAGCCTGGGACTATTACAAGAGACCCAGTACTTC. Amino acids: CASSLGLLQETQYF.

J is TRBJ1-4 and V is TRBV5-6; 8 nucleotides agree with TRBD1. The CDR3 consists of 14 residues. The trim removed 6 bases at V and 5 bases at J, leaving 6 bases unmatched. CDR1 and CDR2 (germline): SGHDT, YYEEEE. The CDR3 nucleotides read TGTGCCAGCAACAGACAGGGGCTAAATGAAAAACTGTTTTTT. Translated: CASNRQGLNEKLFF.

The V call is TRBV5-1, the J call TRBJ1-1; 8 nucleotides line up with TRBD1. The CDR3 totals 13 residues. Germline V gene sequence: CDR1 SGHRS, CDR2 YFSETQ. J gave up 5 bases and V 5 bases, and 5 bases lay outside the gene matches. DNA for the CDR3: TGCGCCAGCAGAAGGACAGGGAGGACTGAAGCTTTCTTT. Its translation is CASRRTGRTEAFF.

The gene calls are TRBV7-9 and TRBJ2-3, with D tentatively TRBD2 (6 bases). The CDR3 has 12 amino acids. Germline lookup yields CDR1 SEHNR and CDR2 FQNEAQ (reference sequence). Deletions cut 1 base from V and 11 bases from J, with 10 bases between. The CDR3 bases are TGTGCCAGCAGCTTAGATGTGGGAGGGCAGTATTTT. As protein: CASSLDVGGQYF. The variable domain in full, completed from reference TRBV7-9 and TRBJ2-3, reads DTGVSQNPRHKITKRGQNVTFRCDPISEHNRLYWYRQTLGQGPEFLTYFQNEAQLEKSRLLSDRFSAERPKGSFSTLEIQRTEQGDSAMYLCASSLDVGGQYFGPGTRLTVL.

The genes are TRBV7-9 and TRBJ2-1, with 15 positions matching TRBD2. V was clipped by 4 bases and J by 8 bases; unmatched bases: 6. This CDR3 region has 16 residues. The V gene's germline CDR1 is SEHNR and CDR2 FQNEAQ (reference sequence). CDR3 sequence (DNA): TGTGCCAGCAGCTCTCAGAGGACTAGCGGGAGGGATGAGCAGTTCTTC. It is translated as CASSSQRTSGRDEQFF.

This chain uses TRBV5-6 with TRBJ2-7; TRBD2 aligns across 13 bases. CDR1 and CDR2 (germline): SGHDT, YYEEEE. V dropped 4 bases and J dropped 3; count of bases not matched to a gene: 7. This CDR3 region has 16 residues. The CDR3 protein is CASSPAGTSGNYEQYF. Written as DNA, the CDR3 is TGTGCCAGCAGCCCAGCCGGGACTAGCGGGAACTACGAGCAGTACTTC. The variable domain in full, completed from reference TRBV5-6 and TRBJ2-7, reads DAGVTQSPTHLIKTRGQQVTLRCSPKSGHDTVSWYQQALGQGPQFIFQYYEEEERQRGNFPDRFSGHQFPNYSSELNVNALLLGDSALYLCASSPAGTSGNYEQYFGPGTRLTVT.

The chain joins TRBV6-2 or TRBV6-3 to TRBJ1-6; no firm D call. The CDR3 covers 13 residues. V lost 4 bases and J 12 bases, leaving 13 bases between the germline ends. Germline loops: CDR1 MNHEY, CDR2 SVGEGT. DNA for the CDR3: TGTGCCAGCAGTTCCGGGGTGTCCAGACCCCTCCACTTT. Translated: CASSSGVSRPLHF.

This rearrangement joins TRBV14 to TRBJ2-7, with D possibly matching TRBD2 (6 bases). V shed 2 bases and J shed 7 bases, with 18 bases lying between them. Germline CDR1 is SGHDN and CDR2 is FVKESK. CDR3 length: 15 amino acids. The CDR3 reads CASSQWSGFAGEQYF. CDR3 sequence (DNA): TGTGCCAGCAGCCAATGGTCAGGATTCGCGGGGGAGCAGTACTTC. The variable domain in full, with the rest retrieved from reference TRBV14 and TRBJ2-7, is EAGVTQFPSHSVIEKGQTVTLRCDPISGHDNLYWYRRVMGKEIKFLLHFVKESKQDESGMPNNRFLAERTGGTYSTLKVQPAELEDSGVYFCASSQWSGFAGEQYFGPGTRLTVT.

This clone was counted at least ten times. The genes are TRBV24-1 and TRBJ1-1; D is undetermined. The V and J ends lost 2 bases and 11 bases respectively, with 14 bases between them. This CDR3 is built from 13 residues. The germline CDR1 and CDR2 sequences are KGHDR and SFDVKD. The CDR3: CATSDWESPRAFF. The CDR3 DNA follows: TGTGCCACCAGTGATTGGGAGTCTCCTAGGGCTTTCTTT.

This chain joins TRBV28 and TRBJ2-7, with 12 bases aligning to TRBD1. The CDR3 loop spans 15 amino acids. Unmatched junction bases numbered 7, after V lost 3 bases and J lost 7 bases. Germline CDR1 is MDHEN and CDR2 is SYDVKM. CDR3 sequence: CASSFSGQGAHEQYF. CDR3 coding DNA: TGTGCCAGCAGTTTTTCGGGACAGGGGGCGCATGAGCAGTACTTC.

In its sample, this clone was seen a few times. The chain has TRBV2 and TRBJ1-3; D ambiguous. CDR1 and CDR2 from the germline V gene are SNHLY and FYNNEI. V was shortened by 7 bases and J by 3 bases, with 13 bases between the two germline ends. This CDR3 spans 14 amino acids. CDR3 nucleotide sequence: TGTGCCAGCAACTTTGCGGGCATTGGAAACACCATATATTTT. It specifies CASNFAGIGNTIYF.

This chain uses TRBV5-4 with TRBJ1-5; a weak D match, TRBD1 (6 bases). CDR1 is SGHNT and CDR2 is YYREEE in the germline V gene (reference sequence). This CDR3 has 15 amino acids. Trimming shortened V by 5 bases and J by 3 bases, and 15 bases separated the two germline ends. The CDR3 coding sequence is TGTGCCAGCAGGGGGAACAGGGTTTACAATCAGCCCCAGCATTTT. Its translation is CASRGNRVYNQPQHF.

As regards this clone: A junction end diverges from the germline sequence, so it may reflect a read error. The V and J genes are TRBV7-9 and TRBJ2-7; 7 positions agree with TRBD1. The CDR3 has 14 amino acids. Germline V lookup: CDR1 SEHNR, CDR2 FQNEAQ (reference sequence). The DNA of the CDR3 is TGTGCCAGCAGCCTAGCTCAGGGGGATTACGAGCAGTACTTC. It specifies CASSLAQGDYEQYF.

J is TRBJ2-3 and V is TRBV7-9; TRBD2 agrees at 7 bases. Per germline, CDR1 SEHNR and CDR2 FQNEAQ (reference sequence). Trimming removed 5 bases from V and 2 bases from J; junction bases left unmatched: 10. The CDR3 covers 16 residues. DNA of the CDR3: TGTGCCAGCAGCCCCTCGGCCGGGAGGATCACAGATACGCAGTATTTT. Protein: CASSPSAGRITDTQYF.